A selection of T cell receptor beta chains follows, all from one sample in a study of CD8 T cells in Susac syndrome. TCRdb processed the immunoSEQ multiplex PCR reads anew with MiXCR; each CDR3 protein has one entry. The table includes 170,000 or so distinct CDR3 sequences, roughly 95% detected once. Sequences were obtained from CD4+ T cells from PBMCs. The receptor source for this set is a human donor with Susac syndrome. Both conserved end residues are part of each CDR3. A D gene is named only where the DNA matches it firmly.

J,length,D,V,CDR3
TRBJ2-1,17,TRBD2,TRBV6-2/TRBV6-3,CASSYSTSGGRVNEQFF
TRBJ1-1,18,NA,TRBV20-1,CSARDGAGRLTRPTEAFF
TRBJ2-5,12,NA,TRBV29-1,CSVENSGETQYF
TRBJ2-3,20,TRBD2,TRBV24-1,CATSDTGLAGGPSWRDTQYF
TRBJ1-2,15,NA,TRBV19,CASSLLNRDTDGYTF
TRBJ2-1,13,TRBD2,TRBV13,CASSLRLADEQFF
TRBJ1-1,10,NA,TRBV30,CAWSQVEAFF
TRBJ2-2,16,NA,TRBV4-2,CASSQEENSNTGELFF
TRBJ1-2,14,NA,TRBV4-2,CASSQLEGGYGYTF
TRBJ2-6,18,NA,TRBV4-2,CASSQDSAGESGANVLTF
TRBJ2-1,18,NA,TRBV20-1,CSARVRTRSSSSYNEQFF
TRBJ2-7,12,TRBD2,TRBV29-1,CSVRTSGYEQYF
TRBJ2-7,12,NA,TRBV5-6,CASSLDAYEQYF
TRBJ2-7,14,NA,TRBV7-9,CASSLAGRILEQYF
TRBJ1-4,15,TRBD1,TRBV25-1,CASSGAQGINEKLFF
TRBJ1-5,15,NA,TRBV6-5,CASSYSWGDNQPQHF
TRBJ2-1,13,TRBD2,TRBV20-1,CSARLAGNREQFF
TRBJ2-6,18,NA,TRBV5-6,CASSRGHGLWSGANVLTF
TRBJ2-1,15,NA,TRBV9,CASSIGGLGGNEQFF
TRBJ2-5,11,NA,TRBV30,CAWRGGETQYF
TRBJ1-2,14,TRBD1,TRBV20-1,CSAMGGTGMSGYTF
TRBJ2-7,13,NA,TRBV24-1,CATSDLAGNEQYF
TRBJ1-5,15,NA,TRBV9,CASSVDGHTAQPQHF
TRBJ2-3,15,TRBD1,TRBV12-3/TRBV12-4,CASSPGQGNNVAQYF
TRBJ1-3,15,TRBD1,TRBV30,CAWTVRGPGGNTIYF
TRBJ2-5,14,NA,TRBV7-8,CASSLEWGSETQYF
TRBJ2-3,17,NA,TRBV15,CATSRDLGAQAADTQYF
TRBJ1-2,11,NA,TRBV3-1,CASSQGRGYTF